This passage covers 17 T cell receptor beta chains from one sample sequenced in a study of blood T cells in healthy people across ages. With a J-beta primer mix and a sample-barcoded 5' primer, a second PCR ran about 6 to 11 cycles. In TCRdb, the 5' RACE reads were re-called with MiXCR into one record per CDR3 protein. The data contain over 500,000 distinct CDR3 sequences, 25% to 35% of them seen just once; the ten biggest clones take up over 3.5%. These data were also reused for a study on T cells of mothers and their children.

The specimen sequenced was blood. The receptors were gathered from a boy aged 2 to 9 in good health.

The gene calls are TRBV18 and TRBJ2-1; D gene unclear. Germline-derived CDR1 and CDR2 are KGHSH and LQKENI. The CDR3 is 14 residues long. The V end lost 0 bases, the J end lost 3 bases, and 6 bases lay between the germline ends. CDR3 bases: TGTGCCAGCTCACCACCAGCACTCTACAATGAGCAGTTCTTC. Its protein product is CASSPPALYNEQFF.

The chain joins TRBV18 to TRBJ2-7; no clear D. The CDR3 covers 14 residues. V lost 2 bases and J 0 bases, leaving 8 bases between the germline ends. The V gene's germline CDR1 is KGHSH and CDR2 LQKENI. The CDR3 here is CASSPALTSYEQYF. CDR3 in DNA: TGTGCCAGCTCACCAGCCCTCACCTCCTACGAGCAGTACTTC.

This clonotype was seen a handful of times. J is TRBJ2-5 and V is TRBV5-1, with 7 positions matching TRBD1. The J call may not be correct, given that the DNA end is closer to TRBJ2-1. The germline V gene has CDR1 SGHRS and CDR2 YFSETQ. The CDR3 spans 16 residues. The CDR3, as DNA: TGCGCCAGCAGCCCCACGCGAGGGGGCGAGATGGATGAGCAGTTCTTC. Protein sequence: CASSPTRGGEMDEQFF.

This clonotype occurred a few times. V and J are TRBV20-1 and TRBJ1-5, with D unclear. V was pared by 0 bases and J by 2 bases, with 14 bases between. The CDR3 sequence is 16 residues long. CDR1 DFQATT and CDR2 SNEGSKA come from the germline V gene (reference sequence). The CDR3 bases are TGCAGTGCTAGAGATCCATTCAGTAAGGGCAATCAGCCCCAGCATTTT. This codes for CSARDPFSKGNQPQHF.

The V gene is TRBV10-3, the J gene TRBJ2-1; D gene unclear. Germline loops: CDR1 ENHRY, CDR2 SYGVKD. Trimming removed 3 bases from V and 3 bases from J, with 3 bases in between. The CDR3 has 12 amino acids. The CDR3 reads CAISDGYNEQFF. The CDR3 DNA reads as TGTGCCATCAGTGACGGCTACAATGAGCAGTTCTTC.

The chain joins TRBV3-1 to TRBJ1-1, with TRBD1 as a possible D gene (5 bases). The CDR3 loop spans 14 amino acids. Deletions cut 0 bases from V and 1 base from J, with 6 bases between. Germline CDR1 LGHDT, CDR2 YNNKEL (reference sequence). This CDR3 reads CASSQEGRNTEAFF. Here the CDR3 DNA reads TGTGCCAGCAGCCAAGAGGGACGGAACACTGAAGCTTTCTTT.

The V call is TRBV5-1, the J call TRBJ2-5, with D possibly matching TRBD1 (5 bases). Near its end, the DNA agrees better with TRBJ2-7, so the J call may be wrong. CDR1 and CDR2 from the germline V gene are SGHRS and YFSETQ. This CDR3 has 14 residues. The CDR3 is CASRQVSSSYEQYF. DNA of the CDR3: TGCGCCAGCAGACAGGTCTCGTCCTCCTACGAGCAGTACTTC.

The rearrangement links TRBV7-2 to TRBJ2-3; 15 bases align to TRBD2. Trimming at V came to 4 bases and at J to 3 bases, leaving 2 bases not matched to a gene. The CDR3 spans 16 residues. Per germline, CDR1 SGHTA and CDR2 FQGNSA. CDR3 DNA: TGTGCCAGCAGCTACGGGACTAGCGGGGGGACAGATACGCAGTATTTT. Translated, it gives CASSYGTSGGTDTQYF. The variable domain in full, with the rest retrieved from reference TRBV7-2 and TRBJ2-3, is GAGVSQSPSNKVTEKGKDVELRCDPISGHTALYWYRQSLGQGLEFLIYFQGNSAPDKSGLPSDRFSAERTGGSVSTLTIQRTQQEDSAVYLCASSYGTSGGTDTQYFGPGTRLTVL.

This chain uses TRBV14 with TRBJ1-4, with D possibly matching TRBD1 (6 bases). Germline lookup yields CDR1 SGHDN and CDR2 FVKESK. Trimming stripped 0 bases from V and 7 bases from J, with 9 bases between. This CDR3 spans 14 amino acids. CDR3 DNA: TGTGCCAGCAGCCAAGAGGACAGACCTGAAAAACTGTTTTTT. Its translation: CASSQEDRPEKLFF.

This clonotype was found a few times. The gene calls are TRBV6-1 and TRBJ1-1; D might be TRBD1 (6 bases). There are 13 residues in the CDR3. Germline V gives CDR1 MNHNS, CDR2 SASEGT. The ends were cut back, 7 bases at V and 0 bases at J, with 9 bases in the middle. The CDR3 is CASTAGVNTEAFF. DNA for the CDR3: TGTGCCAGCACGGCAGGGGTGAACACTGAAGCTTTCTTT.

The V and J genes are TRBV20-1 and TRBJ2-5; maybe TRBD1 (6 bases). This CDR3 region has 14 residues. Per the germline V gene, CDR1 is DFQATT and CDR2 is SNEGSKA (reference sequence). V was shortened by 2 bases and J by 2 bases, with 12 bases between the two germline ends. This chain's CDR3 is CSARFTGQQETQYF. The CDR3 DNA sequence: TGCAGTGCTAGATTCACCGGACAGCAAGAGACCCAGTACTTC.

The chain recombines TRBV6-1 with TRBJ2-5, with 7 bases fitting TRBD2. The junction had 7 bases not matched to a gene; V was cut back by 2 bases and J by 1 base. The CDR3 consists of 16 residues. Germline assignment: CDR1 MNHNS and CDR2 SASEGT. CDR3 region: CASSEHPSGIQETQYF. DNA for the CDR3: TGTGCCAGCAGTGAACATCCTAGCGGTATCCAAGAGACCCAGTACTTC.

The CDR3 protein is CASSLSRPAFF. CDR3 bases: TGTGCCAGCAGCTTGTCCAGGCCCGCTTTCTTT. J is TRBJ1-1 and V is TRBV5-5; D call uncertain. Trimming stripped 1 base from V and 11 bases from J, with 9 bases between. Germline V CDR1 and CDR2: SGHKS, YYEKEE (reference sequence). The CDR3 covers 11 residues.

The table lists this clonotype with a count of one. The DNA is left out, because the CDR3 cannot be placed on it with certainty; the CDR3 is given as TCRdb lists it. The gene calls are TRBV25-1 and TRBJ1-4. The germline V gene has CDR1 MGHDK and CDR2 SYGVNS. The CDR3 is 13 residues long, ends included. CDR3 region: CASRNSQLENCFF.

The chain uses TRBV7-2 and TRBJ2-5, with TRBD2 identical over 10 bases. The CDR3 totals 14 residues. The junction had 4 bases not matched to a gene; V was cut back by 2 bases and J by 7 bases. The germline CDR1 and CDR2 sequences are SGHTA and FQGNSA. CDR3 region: CASSLSLAGGTQYF. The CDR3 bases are TGTGCCAGCAGCTTATCATTAGCGGGGGGGACCCAGTACTTC.

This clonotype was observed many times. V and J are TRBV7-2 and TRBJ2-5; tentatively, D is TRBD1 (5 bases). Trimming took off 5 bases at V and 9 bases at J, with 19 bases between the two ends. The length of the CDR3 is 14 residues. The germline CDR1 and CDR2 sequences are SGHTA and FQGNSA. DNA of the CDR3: TGTGCCAGCAGCCAGCCCGGCCGAATGGGGCCCCAGTACTTC. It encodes CASSQPGRMGPQYF.

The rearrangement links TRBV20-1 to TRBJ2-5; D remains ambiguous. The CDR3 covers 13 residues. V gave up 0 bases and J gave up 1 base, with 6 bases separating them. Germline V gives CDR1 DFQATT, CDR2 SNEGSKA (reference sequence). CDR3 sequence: CSARDPSQETQYF. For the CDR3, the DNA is TGCAGTGCTAGAGATCCCAGCCAAGAGACCCAGTACTTC.